This is a list of T cell receptor beta chains from one sample in a study of T cell repertoires in cytomegalovirus infection. TCRdb fed the reads into MiXCR, producing one record per CDR3 protein. The sample carries approximately 550,000 distinct CDR3 sequences, 16% recorded once. Sequenced: CD8+ T cells from PBMCs. These receptors came from a human donor in good health (CMV status not recorded). Some clones in this sample may be carry-over from other donors' samples. Both conserved end residues are part of each CDR3. The order of the fields is V gene, CDR3 protein.

V gene: TRBV14; CDR3 protein: CASSPGTISYEQYF
V gene: TRBV6-1; CDR3 protein: CASRDFEYSGNTIYF
V gene: TRBV7-9; CDR3 protein: CASGSQMNTEAFF
V gene: TRBV6-2/TRBV6-3; CDR3 protein: CAGGLGPPSYNSPLHF
V gene: TRBV20-1; CDR3 protein: CSATNRDRPSYEQYF
V gene: TRBV11-2; CDR3 protein: CASSLDPLANSPLHF
V gene: TRBV11-2; CDR3 protein: CASSLFQSNYGYTF
V gene: TRBV11-3; CDR3 protein: CASSDGLAGNTGELFF
V gene: TRBV27; CDR3 protein: CASSSGLGASEQYF
V gene: TRBV28; CDR3 protein: CASSQLLQGDQPQHF
V gene: TRBV12-3/TRBV12-4; CDR3 protein: CASSLLDDRDYGYTF
V gene: TRBV7-7; CDR3 protein: CASSPGLVSSNEQFF
V gene: TRBV5-6; CDR3 protein: CAISPAGTSGRSRTGELFF
V gene: TRBV12-3/TRBV12-4; CDR3 protein: CASTLGQGNEKLFF
V gene: TRBV6-6; CDR3 protein: CASSYKAGGTDTQYF
V gene: TRBV20-1; CDR3 protein: CSARDGGASSYNEQFF
V gene: TRBV28; CDR3 protein: CASRPARLAGSTDTQYF
V gene: TRBV15; CDR3 protein: CATRKGLVGADTQYF
V gene: TRBV4-1; CDR3 protein: CASSQDRVAYEQYF
V gene: TRBV12-5; CDR3 protein: CASGDHTGELFF
V gene: TRBV6-1; CDR3 protein: CASSEYSGRTDTQYF
V gene: TRBV12-3/TRBV12-4; CDR3 protein: CASSFLDYGYTF
V gene: TRBV28; CDR3 protein: CASSLLRGREKLFF
V gene: TRBV10-3; CDR3 protein: CAISDRSGRSTGELFF
V gene: TRBV3-1; CDR3 protein: CASSTWTEINSPLHF
V gene: TRBV7-8; CDR3 protein: CASSLAASGLTYEQYF
V gene: TRBV5-1; CDR3 protein: CASSLSLGGGHSYNEQFF